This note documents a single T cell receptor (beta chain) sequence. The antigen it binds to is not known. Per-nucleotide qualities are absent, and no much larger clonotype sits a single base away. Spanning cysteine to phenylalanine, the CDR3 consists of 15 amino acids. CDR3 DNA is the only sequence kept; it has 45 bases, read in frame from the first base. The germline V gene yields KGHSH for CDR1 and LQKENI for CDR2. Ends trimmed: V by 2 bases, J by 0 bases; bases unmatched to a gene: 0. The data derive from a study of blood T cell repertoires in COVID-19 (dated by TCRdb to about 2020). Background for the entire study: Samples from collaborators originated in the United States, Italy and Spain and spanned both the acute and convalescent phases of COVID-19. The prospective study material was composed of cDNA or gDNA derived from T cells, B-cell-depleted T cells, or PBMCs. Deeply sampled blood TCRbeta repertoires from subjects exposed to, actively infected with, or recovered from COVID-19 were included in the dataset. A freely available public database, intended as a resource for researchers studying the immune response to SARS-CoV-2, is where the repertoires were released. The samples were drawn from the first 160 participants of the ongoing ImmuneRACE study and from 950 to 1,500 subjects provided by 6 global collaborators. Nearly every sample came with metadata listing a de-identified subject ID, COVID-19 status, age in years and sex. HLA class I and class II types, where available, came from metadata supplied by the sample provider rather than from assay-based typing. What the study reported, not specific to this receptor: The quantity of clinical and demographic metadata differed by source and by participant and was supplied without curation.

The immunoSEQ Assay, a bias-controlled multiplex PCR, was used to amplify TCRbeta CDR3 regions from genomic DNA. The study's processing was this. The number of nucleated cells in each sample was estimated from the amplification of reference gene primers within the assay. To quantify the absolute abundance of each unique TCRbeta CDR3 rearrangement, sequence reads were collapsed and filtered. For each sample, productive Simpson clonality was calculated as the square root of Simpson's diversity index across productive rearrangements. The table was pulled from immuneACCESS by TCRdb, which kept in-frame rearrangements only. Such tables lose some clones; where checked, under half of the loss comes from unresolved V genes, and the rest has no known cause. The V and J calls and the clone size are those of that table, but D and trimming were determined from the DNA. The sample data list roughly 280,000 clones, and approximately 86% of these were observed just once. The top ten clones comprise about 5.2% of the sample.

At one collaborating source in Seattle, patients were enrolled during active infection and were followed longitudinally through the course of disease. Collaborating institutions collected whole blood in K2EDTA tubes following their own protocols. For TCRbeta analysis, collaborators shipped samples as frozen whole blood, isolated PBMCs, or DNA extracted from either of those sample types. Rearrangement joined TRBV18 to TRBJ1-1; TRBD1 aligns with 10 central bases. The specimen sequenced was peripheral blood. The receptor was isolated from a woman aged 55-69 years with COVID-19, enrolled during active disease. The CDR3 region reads CASSPGQGVNTEAFF. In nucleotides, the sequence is TGTGCCAGCTCACCAGGACAGGGGGTGAACACTGAAGCTTTCTTT. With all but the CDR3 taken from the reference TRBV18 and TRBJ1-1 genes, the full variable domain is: NAGVMQNPRHLVRRRGQEARLRCSPMKGHSHVYWYRQLPEEGLKFMVYLQKENIIDESGMPKERFSAEFPKEGPSILRIQQVVRGDSAAYFCASSPGQGVNTEAFFGQGTRLTVV.